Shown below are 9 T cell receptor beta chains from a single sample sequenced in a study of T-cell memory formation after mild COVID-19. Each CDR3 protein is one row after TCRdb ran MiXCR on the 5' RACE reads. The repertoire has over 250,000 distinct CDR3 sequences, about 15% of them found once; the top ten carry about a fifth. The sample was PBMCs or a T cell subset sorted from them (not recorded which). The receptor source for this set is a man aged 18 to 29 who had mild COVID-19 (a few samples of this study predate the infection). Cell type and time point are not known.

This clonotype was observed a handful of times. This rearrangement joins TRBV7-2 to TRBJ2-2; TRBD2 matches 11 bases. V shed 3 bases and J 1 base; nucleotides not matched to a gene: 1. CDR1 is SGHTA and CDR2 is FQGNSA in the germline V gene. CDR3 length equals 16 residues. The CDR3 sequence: CASSFTSGGNTGELFF. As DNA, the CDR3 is TGTGCCAGCAGCTTTACTAGCGGGGGGAACACCGGGGAGCTGTTTTTT.

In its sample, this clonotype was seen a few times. Written as DNA, the CDR3 is TGCGCCAGCAGCTCGCCTCCGGGACACAGCACAGATACGCAGTATTTT. This translates into CASSSPPGHSTDTQYF. The chain combines TRBV5-1 with TRBJ2-3, with D possibly matching TRBD1 (6 bases). Germline V gene sequence: CDR1 SGHRS, CDR2 YFSETQ. V lost 3 bases, J lost 0 bases, and 14 bases lay in between. The CDR3 sequence is 16 residues long.

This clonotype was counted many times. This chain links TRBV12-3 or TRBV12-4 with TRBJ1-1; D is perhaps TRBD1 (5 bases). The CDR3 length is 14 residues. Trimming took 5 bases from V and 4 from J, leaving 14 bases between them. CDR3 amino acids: CASSRGPGSTEAFF. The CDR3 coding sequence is TGTGCCAGCAGTCGGGGACCGGGTAGCACTGAAGCTTTCTTT.

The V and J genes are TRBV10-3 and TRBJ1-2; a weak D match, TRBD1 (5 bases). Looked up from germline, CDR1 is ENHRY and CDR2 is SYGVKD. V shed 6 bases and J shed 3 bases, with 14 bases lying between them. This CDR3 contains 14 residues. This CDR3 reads CAISGGSLDYGYTF. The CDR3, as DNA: TGTGCCATCAGCGGGGGAAGTCTGGACTATGGCTACACCTTC.

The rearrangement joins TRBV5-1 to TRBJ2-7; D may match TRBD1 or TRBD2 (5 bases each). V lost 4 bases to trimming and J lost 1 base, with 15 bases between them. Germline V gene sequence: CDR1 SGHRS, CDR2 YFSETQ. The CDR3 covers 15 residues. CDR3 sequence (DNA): TGCGCCAGCAGCCCTGGGACCGCAAGATCCTACGAGCAGTACTTC. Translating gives CASSPGTARSYEQYF.

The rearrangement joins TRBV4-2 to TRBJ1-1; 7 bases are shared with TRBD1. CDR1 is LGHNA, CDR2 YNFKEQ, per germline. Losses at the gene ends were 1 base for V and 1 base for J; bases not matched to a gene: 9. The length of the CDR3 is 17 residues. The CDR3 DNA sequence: TGTGCCAGCAGCCAAGCGTCGGTGGGGACAGCGAACACTGAAGCTTTCTTT. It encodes CASSQASVGTANTEAFF.

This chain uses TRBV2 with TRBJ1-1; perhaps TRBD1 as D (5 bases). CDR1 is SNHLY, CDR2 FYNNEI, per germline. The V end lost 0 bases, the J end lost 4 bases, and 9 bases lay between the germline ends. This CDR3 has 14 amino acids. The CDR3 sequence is CASSEARGATEAFF. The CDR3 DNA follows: TGTGCCAGCAGTGAAGCGCGCGGGGCCACTGAAGCTTTCTTT. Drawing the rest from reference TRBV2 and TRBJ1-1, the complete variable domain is EPEVTQTPSHQVTQMGQEVILRCVPISNHLYFYWYRQILGQKVEFLVSFYNNEISEKSEIFDDQFSVERPDGSNFTLKIRSTKLEDSAMYFCASSEARGATEAFFGQGTRLTVV.

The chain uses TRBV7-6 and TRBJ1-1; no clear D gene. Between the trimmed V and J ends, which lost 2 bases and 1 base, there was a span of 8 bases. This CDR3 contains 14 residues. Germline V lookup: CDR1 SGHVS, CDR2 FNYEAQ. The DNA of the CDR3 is TGTGCCAGCAGCTTAACGGCTGAGAACACTGAAGCTTTCTTT. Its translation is CASSLTAENTEAFF.

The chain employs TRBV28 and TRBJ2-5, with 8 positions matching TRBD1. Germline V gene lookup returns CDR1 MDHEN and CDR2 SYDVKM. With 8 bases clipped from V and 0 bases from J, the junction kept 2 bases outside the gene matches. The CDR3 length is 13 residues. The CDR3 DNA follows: TGTGCCAGCCAGGGGGCGGACCAAGAGACCCAGTACTTC. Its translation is CASQGADQETQYF.